A selection of T cell receptor beta chains follows, all from one sample in a study of technical replicates of blood from a few donors. Generated by immunoSEQ multiplex PCR, the TCRdb table keeps only in-frame clones and is missing some. The sample gives about 13,000 clones, 70% to 80% of which show up once; around 12% is in the top ten. The sample was PBMCs. These receptors were obtained from a human donor in good health. Each CDR3 is given with its conserved first and last residue. D genes are given only for firm matches. The size of a clone is reported for some rows only, either as once, few or many, or as a class for expanded clones.

size	V	D	J	CDR3	DNA
NA	TRBV5-1	TRBD1	TRBJ2-1	CASSLGTGSYNEQFF	TGCGCCAGCAGCCTAGGGACAGGTTCCTACAATGAGCAGTTCTTC
NA	TRBV2	NA	TRBJ1-5	CASSPTVGASQPQHF	TGTGCCAGCAGTCCCACGGTGGGCGCGAGTCAGCCCCAGCATTTT
NA	TRBV19	TRBD2	TRBJ2-1	CASSITAGGMNEQFF	TGTGCCAGTAGTATAACAGCGGGGGGAATGAATGAGCAGTTCTTC
NA	TRBV5-1	TRBD2	TRBJ2-1	CASRTLAGVDEQFF	TGCGCCAGCAGAACCCTAGCGGGAGTGGATGAGCAGTTCTTC
NA	TRBV9	NA	TRBJ2-1	CASSVGGSAYSYNEQFF	TGTGCCAGCAGCGTAGGTGGTAGCGCCTACTCCTACAATGAGCAGTTCTTC
NA	TRBV6-1	NA	TRBJ2-5	CASRKTDQETQYF	TGTGCCAGCAGGAAGACAGACCAAGAGACCCAGTACTTC
once	TRBV28	NA	TRBJ2-7	CASSETSGSYEQYF	TGTGCCAGCAGTGAGACCAGCGGGTCCTACGAGCAGTACTTC
NA	TRBV6-1	NA	TRBJ2-7	CASSTGAPTEQYF	TGTGCCAGCAGCACTGGGGCCCCTACGGAGCAGTACTTC
NA	TRBV7-7	TRBD2	TRBJ2-6	CASSLGGSSSGANVLTF	TGTGCCAGCAGCTTGGGAGGGAGCTCCTCTGGGGCCAACGTCCTGACTTTC
NA	TRBV29-1	NA	TRBJ2-2	CSVEWGAGELFF	TGCAGCGTTGAGTGGGGGGCCGGGGAGCTGTTTTTT
NA	TRBV6-1	TRBD1	TRBJ1-1	CAIDSGQGNTEAFF	TGTGCCATCGACTCGGGACAGGGGAACACTGAAGCTTTCTTT
once	TRBV10-1	NA	TRBJ2-7	CASSELAGKPYEQYF	TGCGCCAGCAGTGAGCTGGCGGGAAAGCCCTACGAGCAGTACTTC
NA	TRBV5-1	NA	TRBJ2-7	CASRDSNYEQYF	TGCGCCAGCAGGGACTCGAACTACGAGCAGTACTTC
few	TRBV30	NA	TRBJ1-4	CACDLSGINEKLFF	TGTGCCTGCGACCTCAGCGGGATTAATGAAAAACTGTTTTTT
NA	TRBV7-9	NA	TRBJ2-7	CASSLDPYEQYF	TGTGCCAGCAGCTTAGACCCCTACGAGCAGTACTTC
NA	TRBV18	TRBD1	TRBJ1-5	CASSPPSGGLGQPQHF	TGTGCCAGCTCACCACCCTCAGGGGGCTTGGGTCAGCCCCAGCATTTT
NA	TRBV5-1	NA	TRBJ2-1	CASSLVAGFNEQFF	TGCGCCAGCAGCTTGGTGGCGGGTTTCAATGAGCAGTTCTTC
NA	TRBV15	NA	TRBJ1-5	CATSRDKQFNQPQHF	TGTGCCACCAGCAGAGATAAACAGTTCAATCAGCCCCAGCATTTT
NA	TRBV7-8	NA	TRBJ2-5	CASSLAPYQGQETQYF	TGTGCCAGCAGCTTAGCGCCGTATCAGGGACAAGAGACCCAGTACTTC
NA	TRBV28	NA	TRBJ2-7	CASSPGLSHYEQYF	TGTGCCAGCAGTCCGGGACTCTCTCACTACGAGCAGTACTTC